Below, one TCR beta chain is given with its context. Its antigen is undetermined. This record belongs to a study of identical twins. The CDR3 covers 15 residues. The ends were cut back, 4 bases at V and 3 bases at J, with 15 bases in the middle. Per germline, CDR1 SGDLS and CDR2 YYNGEE. Whole-study results and caveats: For out-of-frame alpha sequences shared by twins, low generation probability was in excess. The abundant beta clonotypes from cord blood had fewer insertions, and memory repertoires had none of this.

Each CDR3 protein is one row after TCRdb ran MiXCR on the 5' RACE reads. This sample carries 200,000 to 250,000 distinct CDR3 sequences, about 14% of them seen once, and the ten largest clones take approximately 8.8%. J is TRBJ2-3 and V is TRBV9; weak D call: TRBD1 (6 bases). Material for sequencing was memory (CD45RO+) T cells sorted from blood. The TCR sequence derives from a woman aged 18-35 years in good health. CDR3 region: CASSYFTGSTDTQYF. CDR3 nucleotides: TGTGCCAGCAGCTACTTTACAGGGTCTACAGATACGCAGTATTTT.